Below are 27 T cell receptor beta chains sequenced from a single sample in a study of cytomegalovirus exposure and HLA in healthy donors. Data came from immunoSEQ multiplex PCR; TCRdb stores just in-frame clones and leaves some out. The repertoire includes tens of thousands of clones, roughly 90% of them detected once, and 3% to 4% sits in the top ten. Material for sequencing was PBMCs. Source of these receptors: a woman under 30 in good health and CMV-seropositive.

V is TRBV5-4 and J is TRBJ2-7; D is possibly TRBD2 (5 bases). Germline values: CDR1 SGHNT, CDR2 YYREEE (reference sequence). The V end was cut by 4 bases, the J end by 3 bases, with 5 bases between. There are 11 residues in the CDR3. DNA of the CDR3: TGTGCCAGCAGCGGACTCTACGAGCAGTACTTC. Amino acid sequence: CASSGLYEQYF.

The chain combines TRBV7-6 with TRBJ2-7; TRBD2 matches at 10 bases. CDR3 length equals 14 residues. Trimming cost V 5 bases and J 4 bases; bases outside gene matches: 5. In germline, CDR1 is SGHVS, CDR2 FNYEAQ. CDR3 sequence: CASSLSGGAYEQYF. Here the CDR3 DNA reads TGTGCCAGCAGCCTGAGCGGGGGGGCTTACGAGCAGTACTTC.

This clone came up once. This chain uses TRBV10-2 with TRBJ1-2; TRBD1 agrees at 8 bases. CDR1 and CDR2 (germline): WSHSY, SAAADI. V lost 2 bases, J lost 8 bases, and 1 base stayed unmatched. This CDR3 has 12 amino acids. CDR3 nucleotide sequence: TGCGCCAGCAGTGAGGGACAGGGCGGCTACACCTTC. This gives the protein CASSEGQGGYTF.

This chain connects TRBV10-3 to TRBJ1-1, with a weak D call TRBD1 (6 bases). The V gene's germline CDR1 is ENHRY and CDR2 SYGVKD. Trimming took off 4 bases at V and 0 bases at J, with 15 bases between the two ends. The CDR3 sequence is 16 residues long. In nucleotides, the CDR3 is TGTGCCATCAGTGGGCAGCAGGGGCGGATGAACACTGAAGCTTTCTTT. As protein: CAISGQQGRMNTEAFF.

This clone appeared once. This chain links TRBV15 with TRBJ2-2, with 8 bases identical to TRBD1. The CDR3 covers 17 residues. V shed 0 bases and J 3 bases; nucleotides not matched to a gene: 6. Per the germline V gene, CDR1 is LNHNV and CDR2 is YYDKDF (reference sequence). CDR3: CATSRDPQGAYTGELFF. The CDR3 coding sequence is TGTGCCACCAGCAGAGATCCTCAGGGGGCGTACACCGGGGAGCTGTTTTTT.

CDR3 bases: TGTGCCAGCAGCTTAGAACATTCGAACACCGGGGAGCTGTTTTTT. Protein: CASSLEHSNTGELFF. The V call is TRBV11-3, the J call TRBJ2-2; D gene unclear. Germline V CDR1 and CDR2: SGHNT, YENEEA. CDR3 length: 15 amino acids. V was cut by 0 bases and J by 0 bases, with 5 bases left in between.

The rearrangement uses TRBV6-6 and TRBJ1-1; D might be TRBD1 (5 bases). Trimming shortened V by 5 bases and J by 2 bases, and 9 bases separated the two germline ends. This CDR3 contains 13 residues. Germline CDR1 is MNHNY and CDR2 is SVGAGI (reference sequence). CDR3 bases: TGTGCCAGCAGTCGTGACAGAAACACTGAAGCTTTCTTT. Amino acids: CASSRDRNTEAFF.

The CDR3 coding sequence is TGCGCCAGCAGCTTGGCTTACGGAGGGAACTATGGCTACACCTTC. This gives the protein CASSLAYGGNYGYTF. The chain uses TRBV5-1 and TRBJ1-2, with D unresolved. V shed 0 bases and J shed 2 bases, with 11 bases lying between them. There are 15 residues in the CDR3. In germline, CDR1 is SGHRS, CDR2 YFSETQ.

The gene calls are TRBV6-4 and TRBJ2-2; D not certain. Per germline, CDR1 MRHNA and CDR2 SNTAGT. This CDR3 spans 13 amino acids. Trimming left V 4 bases short and J 0 bases short, with 3 bases between. CDR3 loop: CASSATNTGELFF. DNA for the CDR3: TGTGCCAGCAGTGCAACGAACACCGGGGAGCTGTTTTTT.

V is TRBV9 and J is TRBJ2-7; D possibly corresponds to TRBD1 (5 bases). Deletions cut 4 bases from V and 5 bases from J, with 16 bases between. The germline gives CDR1 SGDLS, CDR2 YYNGEE. There are 14 residues in the CDR3. The CDR3 region is CASSPRVGVDEQYF. CDR3 nucleotides: TGTGCCAGCAGCCCTCGGGTAGGGGTAGACGAGCAGTACTTC. Together with reference TRBV9 and TRBJ2-7, the CDR3 gives the full variable domain: DSGVTQTPKHLITATGQRVTLRCSPRSGDLSVYWYQQSLDQGLQFLIQYYNGEERAKGNILERFSAQQFPDLHSELNLSSLELGDSALYFCASSPRVGVDEQYFGPGTRLTVT.

This clone was found once. The chain has TRBV27 and TRBJ2-2; 8 bases are shared with TRBD1. V lost 6 bases to trimming and J lost 6 bases; unmatched junction nucleotides: 15. CDR3 length: 17 residues. The germline CDR1 and CDR2 sequences are MNHEY and SMNVEV (reference sequence). This CDR3 reads CASRDRARDYWAGELFF. The CDR3 bases are TGTGCCAGCAGGGACAGGGCCCGGGATTATTGGGCCGGGGAGCTGTTTTTT.

The CDR3 DNA reads as TGTGCCAGCAGCGCCACCAGGGGGCGCGGGTACTATGGCTACACCTTC. This gives the protein CASSATRGRGYYGYTF. The chain couples TRBV9 to TRBJ1-2, with 8 positions matching TRBD1. This CDR3 is built from 16 residues. CDR1 SGDLS and CDR2 YYNGEE come from the germline V gene. The V segment lost 3 bases and the J segment 3 bases; nucleotides outside the gene matches: 10.

This clone was detected only a few times. This chain connects TRBV6-4 to TRBJ2-2; 9 bases are a match to TRBD1. Trimming cost V 0 bases and J 4 bases; bases outside gene matches: 0. The CDR3 is made up of 15 amino acids. Germline CDR1 reads MRHNA; CDR2 reads SNTAGT. Here the CDR3 reads CASSDSQGATGELFF. The CDR3 coding sequence is TGTGCCAGCAGTGACTCACAGGGGGCCACCGGGGAGCTGTTTTTT.

V gene TRBV10-1 combines with J gene TRBJ2-6; D is unresolved. V lost 4 bases and J 2 bases, leaving 3 bases between the germline ends. Germline lookup yields CDR1 WNHNN and CDR2 SYGVQD (reference sequence). CDR3 length: 13 amino acids. CDR3 loop: CASSAAGANVLTF. CDR3 DNA sequence: TGCGCCAGCAGTGCCGCTGGGGCCAACGTCCTGACTTTC.

This clone was found once. The same CDR3 arises from other DNA sequences in this sample as well. For the CDR3, the DNA is TGTGCCAGCAGCTTAGGGACAACCAGGAACACTGAAGCTTTCTTT. It codes for CASSLGTTRNTEAFF. The genes are TRBV11-1 and TRBJ1-1, with D tentatively TRBD1 (5 bases). Germline CDR1 reads SGHAT; CDR2 reads FQDESV (reference sequence). The CDR3 contains 15 residues. Trimming took 1 base from V and 1 from J, leaving 10 bases between them.

The chain joins TRBV5-4 to TRBJ1-1, with D uncertain. CDR3 length: 14 amino acids. Per the germline V gene, CDR1 is SGHNT and CDR2 is YYREEE (reference sequence). V gave up 0 bases and J gave up 8 bases, with 14 bases separating them. CDR3 region: CASSLGGGRAEAFF. As DNA, the CDR3 is TGTGCCAGCAGCTTGGGAGGAGGGAGAGCGGAAGCTTTCTTT.

V gene TRBV15 combines with J gene TRBJ1-4, with a tentative D call TRBD1 (6 bases). Germline V CDR1 and CDR2: LNHNV, YYDKDF (reference sequence). The CDR3 spans 15 residues. With 6 bases removed from V and 0 bases from J, the gap between germline ends came to 11 bases. The CDR3 spells CATSQGFATNEKLFF. The CDR3, as DNA: TGTGCCACCAGTCAGGGGTTTGCAACTAATGAAAAACTGTTTTTT.

The genes are TRBV5-1 and TRBJ1-6; 7 positions match TRBD1. This CDR3 has 17 residues. CDR1 is SGHRS, CDR2 YFSETQ, per germline. V shed 0 bases and J 1 base; nucleotides not matched to a gene: 4. CDR3 amino acids: CASSLAVQGSYNSPLHF. CDR3 DNA sequence: TGCGCCAGCAGCTTGGCGGTACAGGGGTCCTATAATTCACCCCTCCACTTT.

This chain joins TRBV6-5 and TRBJ2-1; 8 nucleotides line up with TRBD2. After removal of 0 bases from V and 8 bases from J, the junction contained 9 bases not matched to a gene. This CDR3 contains 16 residues. Germline CDR1 is MNHEY and CDR2 is SVGAGI. The CDR3 DNA is TGTGCCAGCAGTTACTCCCACTCGGGAGGGGGATATGAGCAGTTCTTC. It encodes CASSYSHSGGGYEQFF.

Note on this clone: Its ends do not fully match the called genes, so a read error is possible. The chain uses TRBV2 and TRBJ1-1; no clear D gene. CDR1 is SNHLY and CDR2 is FYNNEI in the germline V gene. This CDR3 is 13 amino acids long. The CDR3 sequence is CASREGLSTEAFF. In DNA, the CDR3 is TGTGCCAGCAGGGAAGGGTTGAGCACTGAAGCTTTCTTT.

The chain couples TRBV9 to TRBJ2-5; possibly TRBD2 for D (5 bases). The V end lost 0 bases, the J end lost 1 base, and 10 bases lay between the germline ends. CDR3 length: 15 residues. CDR1 and CDR2 (germline): SGDLS, YYNGEE. The CDR3 reads CASSVEASSQETQYF. The CDR3 DNA reads TGTGCCAGCAGCGTAGAGGCTAGCAGCCAAGAGACCCAGTACTTC.

This clone was seen once. This chain links TRBV18 with TRBJ1-1, with D maybe TRBD1 (5 bases). The CDR3 sequence is 17 residues long. In germline, CDR1 is KGHSH, CDR2 LQKENI. Between the trimmed V and J ends, which lost 6 bases and 2 bases, there was a span of 22 bases. The CDR3 is CASSPNHQTDLNTEAFF. DNA of the CDR3: TGTGCCAGCTCCCCAAACCATCAGACAGATCTAAACACTGAAGCTTTCTTT.

V gene TRBV2 combines with J gene TRBJ2-7; the match to TRBD1 covers 7 bases. This CDR3 is 12 amino acids long. The V and J ends lost 7 bases and 9 bases, in that order; junction bases with no gene match: 9. Per the germline V gene, CDR1 is SNHLY and CDR2 is FYNNEI. Here the CDR3 DNA reads TGTGCCAGCAAAGAGGACAGGAGAACGCAGTACTTC. Its translation is CASKEDRRTQYF.

This clone came up a few times. The genes are TRBV29-1 and TRBJ1-2; D ambiguous. The germline V gene encodes CDR1 SQVTM and CDR2 ANQGSEA. This CDR3 spans 13 amino acids. Trimming left V 3 bases short and J 4 bases short, with 12 bases between. CDR3 DNA sequence: TGCAGCGTTGAGGCAGGTGCATCCTATGGCTACACCTTC. Amino acids: CSVEAGASYGYTF.

V usage is TRBV7-9 and J usage is TRBJ2-7; D gene uncertain. This CDR3 has 12 residues. Trimming took 5 bases from V and 6 from J, leaving 11 bases between them. CDR1 is SEHNR and CDR2 is FQNEAQ in the germline V gene (reference sequence). The DNA for the CDR3 is TGTGCCAGCAGCGGCAGTGTCCGCGAGCAGTACTTC. Translated, it gives CASSGSVREQYF.

This clone was seen a few times. The genes are TRBV30 and TRBJ2-3, with no clear D. Germline CDR1 is GTSNPN and CDR2 is SVGIG (reference sequence). This CDR3 is 11 amino acids long. V was shortened by 3 bases and J by 6 bases, with 7 bases between the two germline ends. CDR3 in DNA: TGTGCCTGGAGCTCGTCGGATACGCAGTATTTT. As protein: CAWSSSDTQYF. The full variable domain, its missing parts supplied by reference TRBV30 and TRBJ2-3, is SQTIHQWPATLVQPVGSPLSLECTVEGTSNPNLYWYRQAAGRGLQLLFYSVGIGQISSEVPQNLSASRPQDRQFILSSKKLLLSDSGFYLCAWSSSDTQYFGPGTRLTVL.

This chain joins TRBV11-2 and TRBJ2-3; 10 nucleotides line up with TRBD2. CDR1 is SGHAT and CDR2 is FQNNGV in the germline V gene. After removal of 5 bases from V and 4 bases from J, the junction contained 12 bases not matched to a gene. The CDR3 totals 17 residues. DNA for the CDR3: TGTGCCAGCAGCCAAGGAAGAGCGGGAGGGCCCGCAGATACGCAGTATTTT. Amino acids: CASSQGRAGGPADTQYF.